This TCR beta chain was obtained from a study of T cell repertoires in cytomegalovirus infection. Study details: Signatures in public TCR beta sequences pointed to both CMV infection and matching HLA type. Study conclusions and caveats: Ex vivo, HLA-C-restricted CMV-specific TCR beta clonotypes prevailed over the rest of the response. Public TCR beta family frequency separated CMV-and-HLA carriers, including in an independent cohort.

The length of the CDR3 is 16 residues. Germline CDR1 reads SGDLS; CDR2 reads YYNGEE. Trimming pared 0 bases from V and 4 bases from J, leaving 14 bases between. TCRdb reprocessed the reads via MiXCR and lists one record per CDR3 protein. The sample holds about 700,000 distinct CDR3 sequences, around a third seen once. Concerning this clonotype: The antigen is undetermined.

The gene calls are TRBV9 and TRBJ2-1; D is possibly TRBD2 (6 bases). The sequence came from a human donor in good health (CMV status not recorded). Some clones in this sample may be carry-over from other donors' samples. The starting material was cultured PBMCs, obtained from culture after CMV antigen stimulation. The CDR3: CASSVDGGPGYNEQFF. In nucleotides, the CDR3 is TGTGCCAGCAGCGTAGACGGAGGGCCAGGGTACAATGAGCAGTTCTTC.